This T cell receptor (beta chain) originates from a study of T cells expressing NK-cell markers. cDNA encoding TCR beta was synthesized via 5'RACE template switching incorporating UMIs. One entry per CDR3 protein, without DNA, is what TCRdb gives after re-calling the 5' RACE reads. The sample includes approximately 150,000 distinct CDR3 sequences. Of note for this clonotype: Its antigen is currently unknown.

Germline V gives CDR1 GTSNPN, CDR2 SVGIG (reference sequence). This CDR3 comprises 14 residues. Whole-study findings and limits: NKG2C+ dominant clonotypes from roughly 6 donors made up roughly 1.0-7.5% of CD8+ T cells. For a few donors, these clonotypes were likewise the leading ones in the CD3+CD56-NKG2C+ fraction.

The rearrangement links TRBV30 to TRBJ2-1; TCRdb calls TRBD2, which cannot be checked without DNA. This receptor was identified in a man aged 18 to 35 in good health. Sequencing input: blood T cells: a sorted CD56 or NKG2C T cell subset, CD4+ or CD8+ T cells, or bulk PBMC T cells (not recorded which). The CDR3 is CAWNSGLGTDEQFF.